This entry features one T cell receptor (beta chain) sequence. This clone was recorded a few times. There is no known antigen for this receptor. Within one base of it there is no much larger clone, and no base qualities were kept. The CDR3 numbers 15 residues from cysteine through phenylalanine. Only the CDR3 portion is preserved as DNA: 45 bases, with reading frame beginning at the first base. After removal of 3 bases from V and 5 bases from J, the junction retains 7 bases not matched to a gene. CDR1 MDHEN and CDR2 SYDVKM were looked up in the germline V gene. This sample was included in a study of cytomegalovirus exposure and HLA in healthy donors (dated 2017 in TCRdb). Regarding the research as a whole: In an earlier analysis of 587 of the donors, about 270 Gb of sequence data and 120 million or so unique TCR beta sequences from about 179 million T cells were reported. About 330 gigabases of sequencing data and approximately 91 million unique TCR sequences made up an early release that covered approximately 620 HLA-typed donors. The genetic ancestry cluster associated with self-reported Caucasian donors included 81% of the 398 genotyped donors. The study aimed to test whether signatures of past pathogen exposure could be identified by cataloging public T cell receptors. The study used immunosequencing to profile the T cell repertoires of approximately 690 subjects and linked those repertoires to cytomegalovirus serostatus. In addition to the first cohort of 666 subjects, a separate validation cohort of approximately 130 different subjects was used. To predict cytomegalovirus infection status, the study combined high-throughput TCR immunosequencing, statistical association of individual TCRs with disease status, and machine learning. In a later analysis, previously published TCR beta repertoires from 550 to 700 donors were re-analyzed and high-resolution HLA genotyping was added so that TCR occurrence patterns could be studied. In the later analysis, no new phenotypic data were used to find candidate immune exposures; instead, reliance was placed on TCR beta sequences and their occurrence across donors. In an earlier analysis of roughly 600 of the donors, high-throughput TCR beta sequencing was used to judge whether each TCR beta V gene segment behaved as functional or pseudogenic. Donor age, sex, ethnicity and CMV serostatus were compiled alongside the repertoire data. A later genetic analysis took genome-wide SNP genotypes for about three fifths of the roughly 670 donors and used that subset as a discovery cohort. All discovery cohort repertoires had been generated on a single sequencing platform. Both class I and class II loci were covered by HLA typing, at four-digit resolution. Typing coverage differed by locus: A, B, C, DRB1 and DQB1 were typed in roughly 629-630 donors, DQA1 in about 510, DPA1 in roughly 590, and DPB1 in around 490. Four or five DR-DQ haplotypes were handled as single units for association and clustering because linkage in the cohort was strong. Among 300 to 500 genotyped donors of the cohort, an average of about 220,000 unique TCR beta nucleotide sequences was sequenced per donor, of which about 19% were non-productive.

Broad study findings and their caveats: In a later analysis, the rate of TCR association differed among HLA loci, with DRB1 alleles having the most associated TCRs and HLA-C alleles having the fewest. A later analysis found that most CMV-associated TCR beta chains appeared HLA-restricted, with HLA associations seemingly driven largely by CMV exposure. Because counts were too low, some 16 rarely observed V segments, including chromosome 9 orphons, were excluded from the earlier analysis of roughly 580 of the donors. Linkage disequilibrium might explain the correlated functional status among segregating V segments, but an unknown experimental factor could not be excluded. Presence/absence analyses assumed roughly uniform sequencing depth across donors, an assumption that may not hold. CMV serostatus was the only immune exposure information available for the cohort. A few of the identified cytomegalovirus-associated TCR beta chains were confirmed in vitro to be specific for cytomegalovirus antigens. A later genetic analysis reported fewer N-insertions in productive TCRs among donors in an Asian-associated ancestry cluster than the roughly 620-donor mean. In the study, around 150 TCR beta chains were listed as associated with cytomegalovirus. Because the 87-base-pair reads could not distinguish some IMGT-functional V segments, including TRBV6-2 and TRBV6-3, those segments were excluded. Broadly in line with IMGT annotations, most TCR beta V segments showed up in productive rearrangements about 87% or about 30% of the time in an earlier analysis of 587 of the donors. At a false discovery rate of 0.05, a later analysis linked some 18,000 TCR beta sequences to specific HLA alleles. A cluster of highly shared sequence variants was judged likely to represent a technical artifact of the sequencing pipeline. A later analysis reported that several top co-occurrence clusters appeared linked to parvovirus B19, influenza, CMV and Epstein-Barr virus. A further reported finding was that TCR beta sequences accurately predicted the HLA-A and HLA-B alleles for most subjects in the first cohort. A later analysis found that HLA-associated TCR beta chains were more clonally expanded and had lower generation probabilities than equally common non-associated chains. Strong co-occurrence of HLA alleles, especially DR and DQ, made assigning TCR associations to individual alleles difficult. HLA typing was unavailable for some donors at each locus, so association tests used only the typed subset. A later genetic analysis associated a missense DCLRE1C variant with V-gene and J-gene trimming of TCR beta chains, and an independent cohort replicated the association. The cohort was sequenced for TCR beta chains only, and without alpha or paired-chain data the features that could be detected were limited. Most TCR sequences were seen in very few donors, while some public TCRs were found in many individuals. The classifier was reported to diagnose cytomegalovirus status with high specificity and sensitivity in both the original and validation cohorts. It was suggested by the authors that the approach could potentially be generalized to other disease states and immunological phenotypes.

Library preparation was by the immunoSEQ multiplex PCR assay. A mixture of 60 forward primers for TCR Vbeta segments and 13 reverse primers for TCR Jbeta segments was used in the multiplex PCR. The CDR3 region of rearranged TCR beta genes was amplified from genomic DNA by a multiplex PCR assay. The Illumina HiSeq System was used to sequence the amplified TCR beta libraries as 87-base-pair reads. The study's processing was this. A later analysis counted tens of millions of unique TCR beta chains across the 550 to 700 repertoires, and roughly 11 million of these chains were shared by at least two donors. Raw reads were error-corrected and collapsed into unique sequences with a nearest-neighbor algorithm that merged closely related sequences to remove PCR and sequencing errors. CDR3 sequences were aligned to IMGT reference sequences to assign V, D and J gene segments. For a sequence to be retained, a match of at least six nucleotides to both a V gene segment and a J gene segment was required. A rearrangement was called productive if the CDR3 had no stop codons and remained in frame with V and J, and every other rearrangement was called non-productive. CDR3 was defined by IMGT convention, running from the second conserved V-encoded cysteine to the conserved J-encoded phenylalanine. Sequences without an unambiguous match to a single V gene segment were excluded from the earlier analysis of approximately 600 of the donors. An earlier analysis of around 600 of the donors classified V segments as functional when productive rearrangements were above 56.7% and as segregating when the standard deviation between donors was above 5%. To diagnose cytomegalovirus status from the catalog of TCR beta chain sequences, a statistical classification framework was built. In a later analysis, V and J genes were assigned by comparing TCR nucleotide sequences against IMGT/GENE-DB human TR gene sequences. The TCRdist pipeline was used in a later analysis to assign CDR3 sequences and most-parsimonious VDJ recombination scenarios. In a later analysis, each TCR beta chain was defined by its CDR3 amino acid sequence together with its V-gene family, and reads without a unique V-gene family were excluded. In a later analysis, 550 to 650 highly shared, low-generation-probability nucleotide sequences were removed to address suspected cross-contamination and a sequencing artifact. For each public chain, a later analysis derived a clonal expansion index from normalized ranks of inferred template counts within each repertoire. Generation probabilities in a later analysis came from a VDJ recombination model fitted to out-of-frame rearrangements, and those results were checked against IGoR. Hypergeometric tests were used in a later analysis to score TCR-TCR, TCR-HLA and TCR-CMV co-occurrence, with a repertoire-size bias correction applied to the TCR pairs. False discovery rates were estimated in a later analysis by permuting HLA or CMV assignments 20 times. A later analysis grouped co-occurring TCRs with DBSCAN, adding TCRdist sequence similarity when clustering within HLA-allele-positive subsets. Repertoires with fewer than 30,000 or more than 120,000 public chains were left out of co-occurrence clustering, as were five repertoires with anomalous nucleotide sharing. Imported from immuneACCESS, the table was reduced by TCRdb to in-frame sequences with V and J called. These copies leave out some clones; in studies compared against another copy, an unresolved V gene accounts for under half, and the cause of the remainder is not known. V, J and clone size derive from that table, while D and trimming were established from the DNA sequence. A total of roughly 180,000 clones appear in this sample, approximately 9.5% of them only once. The ten largest clones capture over 1% of the sample.

The cohort consisted of 670 or so healthy bone marrow donors. At the time of sampling, every cohort member was nominally healthy, though immune exposures that went unrecorded were likely present. The donor tested CMV seropositive and was one of the 289 seropositive cohort members. A peripheral blood sample was collected from each donor, and TCR beta sequencing was performed on peripheral blood mononuclear cells. Genomic DNA extraction from the blood cell samples was performed with the Qiagen DNeasy Blood Extraction Kit. The chain is made from TRBV28 and TRBJ1-3; the central 7 bases match TRBD1. The source is a woman aged 25 to 39 in good health and CMV-seropositive. The sequenced material came from PBMCs. The DNA sequence follows: TGTGCCAGCAGTTTTTCAGGGGGGCGCAGAAACACCATATATTTT. This codes for CASSFSGGRRNTIYF.